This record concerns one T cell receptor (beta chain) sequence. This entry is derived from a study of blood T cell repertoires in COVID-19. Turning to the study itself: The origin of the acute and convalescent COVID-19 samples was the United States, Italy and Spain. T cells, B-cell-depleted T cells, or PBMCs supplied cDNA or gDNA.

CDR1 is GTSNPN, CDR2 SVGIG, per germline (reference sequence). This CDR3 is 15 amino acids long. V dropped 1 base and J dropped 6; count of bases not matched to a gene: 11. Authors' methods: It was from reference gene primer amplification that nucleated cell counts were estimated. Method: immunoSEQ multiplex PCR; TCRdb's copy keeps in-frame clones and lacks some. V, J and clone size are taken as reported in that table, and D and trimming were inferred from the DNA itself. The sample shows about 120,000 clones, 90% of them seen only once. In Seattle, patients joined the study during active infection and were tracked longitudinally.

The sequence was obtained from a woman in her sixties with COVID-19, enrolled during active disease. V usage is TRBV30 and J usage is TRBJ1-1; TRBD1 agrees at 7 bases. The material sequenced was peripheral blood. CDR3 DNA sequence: TGTGCCTGGAGTGGCCCGGAGACAGGGAGTCCTGAAGCTTTCTTT. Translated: CAWSGPETGSPEAFF.